This T cell receptor (beta chain) was found in a study of cytomegalovirus exposure and HLA in healthy donors. Study-wide findings and caveats: Roughly uniform depth of sequencing across donors was assumed in presence/absence analyses. Later analysis placed DRB1 highest and HLA-C lowest in TCR association rates, which differed by HLA locus. Later analysis suggested links between common viral pathogens and several top significant clusters.

About this clone: Its antigen is as yet unknown.

The PCR was carried out with 60 Vbeta primers and 13 Jbeta primers. Measured with immunoSEQ multiplex PCR; TCRdb has only the in-frame clones, and not every one. Among hundreds of thousands of clones listed, about 89% were seen once. This CDR3 comprises 17 residues. CDR1 and CDR2 from the germline V gene are LGHNA and YSLEER. Losses at the gene ends were 3 bases for V and 2 bases for J; bases not matched to a gene: 8. The source of this sequence is a woman aged 18 to 35 in good health and CMV-seronegative. The J gene is TRBJ2-5, the V gene TRBV4-3; 11 bases match TRBD2. The sample taken for sequencing was PBMCs. The DNA of the CDR3 is TGCGCCAGCAGCCAGGCATTAGCGGGGGGGAATCAAGAGACCCAGTACTTC. The encoded protein is CASSQALAGGNQETQYF.